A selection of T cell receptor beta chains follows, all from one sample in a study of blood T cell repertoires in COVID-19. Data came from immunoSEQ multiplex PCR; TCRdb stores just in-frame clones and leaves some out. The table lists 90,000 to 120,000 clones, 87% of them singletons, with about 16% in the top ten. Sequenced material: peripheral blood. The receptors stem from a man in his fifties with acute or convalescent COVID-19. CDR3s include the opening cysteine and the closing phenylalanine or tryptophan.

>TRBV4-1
CASSHAGTGDYGQYF
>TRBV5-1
CASSSTGRGQETQYF
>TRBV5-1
CASSLVAGGGYEQYF
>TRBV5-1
CASSLYGGYEQYF
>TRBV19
CASSILQASTDTQYF
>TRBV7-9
CASSTRQGGGTEAFF
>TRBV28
CASSFEGGRTDTQYF
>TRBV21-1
CASSLPGGLKTQYF
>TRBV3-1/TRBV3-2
CASSQDGGYSPLHF
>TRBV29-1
CSAGTGTAGNTIYF
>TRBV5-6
CASRNFPVLGGNEQFF
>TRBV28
CASTISGDRWTIYNEQFF
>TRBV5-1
CASSLGLISSYNEQFF
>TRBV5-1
CASSRETGWSGELFF
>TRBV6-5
CASSYSGRGYGYTF